Below, one T cell receptor beta chain is given with its context. Its antigen has not been determined. The input lacks base qualities; no much larger clone sits a single base away. The collaborating institutions used their own protocols to collect whole blood in K2EDTA tubes. For TCRbeta analysis, collaborators shipped samples in one of three forms: frozen whole blood, isolated PBMCs, or DNA extracted from either of those sample types. The data were obtained in a study of blood T cell repertoires in COVID-19 (dated by TCRdb to 2020 to 2022). In terms of the full investigation: Samples from collaborators originated in the United States, Italy and Spain and spanned both the acute and convalescent phases of COVID-19. The material from the prospective study consisted of cDNA or gDNA derived from T cells, B-cell-depleted T cells, or PBMCs. The dataset comprised deeply sampled blood TCRbeta repertoires from subjects exposed to, actively infected with, or recovered from COVID-19. The repertoires were released in a freely available public database intended as a resource for research on the immune response to SARS-CoV-2. Samples were obtained from the ongoing ImmuneRACE study (first 160 participants) and from approximately 1,200 subjects provided by 6 global collaborators. Sample metadata almost always included a de-identified subject ID, COVID-19 status, age in years and sex. Where available, HLA class I and class II types were taken from metadata supplied by the sample provider and were not determined by assay-based typing.

Study-wide conclusions, independent of this receptor: How much clinical and demographic metadata was included differed by source and by participant, and the metadata was provided uncurated.

TCRbeta CDR3 regions were amplified from genomic DNA by means of the immunoSEQ Assay, a bias-controlled multiplex PCR. The study's processing was this. The number of nucleated cells in each sample was estimated by amplification of reference gene primers within the assay. To quantify the absolute abundance of each unique TCRbeta CDR3 rearrangement, sequence reads were collapsed and filtered. Productive Simpson clonality was computed per sample as the square root of Simpson's diversity index over productive rearrangements. TCRdb took over this immuneACCESS table, retaining in-frame rearrangements with V and J assigned. Such tables are incomplete; in checked studies, under half of the missing clones stem from an unresolved V gene, and the remainder is unexplained. V and J calls and clone size come straight from that table; D and trimming were deduced from the DNA. This sample gives approximately 55,000 clones in total; 90% of them show up just once. The top ten constitute approximately 6.2% of the sample.

The CDR3 measures 11 amino acids from cysteine to phenylalanine. Here the CDR3 DNA is all that survives: 33 bases in frame from base 1. CDR1 and CDR2 are read off the germline V gene as SQVTM and ANQGSEA. V and J are truncated by 6 bases and 2 bases respectively, leaving an intervening sequence of 6 bases. This clonotype was sampled from a man between 35 and 55 years old with acute or convalescent COVID-19. Sequenced input: peripheral blood. The chain couples TRBV29-1 to TRBJ2-3; TRBD2 could be the D gene, as 6 bases match. The nucleotide sequence reads TGCAGCGTGGACTACACAGATACGCAGTATTTT. Protein translation: CSVDYTDTQYF.